Listed below are T cell receptor beta chains from one sample, sequenced in a study of T cell changes during pregnancy in multiple sclerosis. TCRdb's table, derived via immunoSEQ multiplex PCR, lists solely in-frame clones and lacks some. Among under 40,000 clones listed, 90% to 95% were seen once. This material consisted of CD8+ T cells from peripheral blood mononuclear cells, taken in the third trimester of pregnancy. The receptors here all came from a female donor with multiple sclerosis, enrolled in a pregnancy study. CDR3s include the opening cysteine and the closing phenylalanine or tryptophan. Each record gives: CDR3 length, J gene, V gene, D gene, clone size, CDR3 DNA, CDR3 protein. The D gene is left open where the match is weak. Clone sizes are given selectively: once, few, many, or a class where the clone is expanded.

cdr3_length: 13; j_call: TRBJ1-2; v_call: TRBV5-1; d_call: -; clone_size: -; cdr3_nt: TGCGCCAGCAGCTCGCCCGACATCTATGGCTACACCTTC; cdr3_aa: CASSSPDIYGYTF
cdr3_length: 15; j_call: TRBJ2-1; v_call: TRBV4-1; d_call: TRBD2; clone_size: -; cdr3_nt: TGCGCCAGCAGCCATAGAAGCGGGGGGGGGAATGAGCAGTTCTTC; cdr3_aa: CASSHRSGGGNEQFF
cdr3_length: 13; j_call: TRBJ1-2; v_call: TRBV7-3; d_call: -; clone_size: -; cdr3_nt: TGTGCCAGCCGCGCGGCAGGGGAAGAGGGCTACACCTTC; cdr3_aa: CASRAAGEEGYTF
cdr3_length: 18; j_call: TRBJ1-2; v_call: TRBV18; d_call: -; clone_size: -; cdr3_nt: TGTGCCAGCTCACCCCTCATACATGACAGTCAATCTAACTATGGCTACACCTTC; cdr3_aa: CASSPLIHDSQSNYGYTF
cdr3_length: 14; j_call: TRBJ2-7; v_call: TRBV11-3; d_call: TRBD1; clone_size: -; cdr3_nt: TGTGCCAGCAGCTTAGCGGGACAGCCCTACGAGCAGTACTTC; cdr3_aa: CASSLAGQPYEQYF
cdr3_length: 16; j_call: TRBJ2-6; v_call: TRBV9; d_call: TRBD2; clone_size: -; cdr3_nt: TGTGCCAGCAGCGACACCCTAGCGGGGTGGGCCAACGTCCTGACTTTC; cdr3_aa: CASSDTLAGWANVLTF
cdr3_length: 13; j_call: TRBJ2-7; v_call: TRBV27; d_call: -; clone_size: -; cdr3_nt: TGTGCCAGCAGTTTAGGTCCTAAATACGAGCAGTACTTC; cdr3_aa: CASSLGPKYEQYF
cdr3_length: 17; j_call: TRBJ2-2; v_call: TRBV5-1; d_call: TRBD1; clone_size: once; cdr3_nt: TGCGCCAGCAGCTTGGGGCAGGGGGATTTGTACACCGGGGAGCTGTTTTTT; cdr3_aa: CASSLGQGDLYTGELFF
cdr3_length: 17; j_call: TRBJ2-2; v_call: TRBV9; d_call: TRBD2; clone_size: -; cdr3_nt: TGTGCCAGCAGCGCCGCTAGCGGGGGGACCACCACCGGGGAGCTGTTTTTT; cdr3_aa: CASSAASGGTTTGELFF
cdr3_length: 20; j_call: TRBJ2-1; v_call: TRBV4-1; d_call: -; clone_size: -; cdr3_nt: TGCGCCAGCAGCCAATCGGAGGGGCAGGGGGTTATTCGCTCCTACAATGAGCAGTTCTTC; cdr3_aa: CASSQSEGQGVIRSYNEQFF
cdr3_length: 14; j_call: TRBJ1-3; v_call: TRBV7-8; d_call: TRBD1; clone_size: -; cdr3_nt: TGTGCCAGCAGCACTACAGGGGTCGGAAACACCATATATTTT; cdr3_aa: CASSTTGVGNTIYF
cdr3_length: 15; j_call: TRBJ2-7; v_call: TRBV10-1; d_call: -; clone_size: -; cdr3_nt: TGCGCCAGCAGTGAGTCAGGGGGGGGGCCGTCCGAGCAGTACTTC; cdr3_aa: CASSESGGGPSEQYF
cdr3_length: 15; j_call: TRBJ2-5; v_call: TRBV9; d_call: TRBD1; clone_size: -; cdr3_nt: TGTGCCAGCAGCGTGGGACAGGGGATCCAAGAGACCCAGTACTTC; cdr3_aa: CASSVGQGIQETQYF
cdr3_length: 16; j_call: TRBJ2-1; v_call: TRBV2; d_call: TRBD2; clone_size: few; cdr3_nt: TGTGCCAGCACCGATGCCCTACGGCTAGCGGGGGGAGAGCAGTTCTTC; cdr3_aa: CASTDALRLAGGEQFF
cdr3_length: 16; j_call: TRBJ2-1; v_call: TRBV19; d_call: -; clone_size: -; cdr3_nt: TGTGCCAGTAGTATGGTTCTTAGGGGAAGGGATAATGAGCAGTTCTTC; cdr3_aa: CASSMVLRGRDNEQFF
cdr3_length: 14; j_call: TRBJ1-4; v_call: TRBV27; d_call: -; clone_size: once; cdr3_nt: TGTGCCAGCAGTTTAAGCAGGGATGGTGAAAAACTGTTTTTT; cdr3_aa: CASSLSRDGEKLFF
cdr3_length: 14; j_call: TRBJ2-5; v_call: TRBV12-5; d_call: TRBD2; clone_size: -; cdr3_nt: TGTGCTAGTGGTGGGGGGGGAAACCAAGAGACCCAGTACTTC; cdr3_aa: CASGGGGNQETQYF
cdr3_length: 16; j_call: TRBJ2-7; v_call: TRBV9; d_call: TRBD2; clone_size: -; cdr3_nt: TGTGCCAGCAGCGTAGGTAGTGGACTAGCGGGTGGGGAGCAGTACTTC; cdr3_aa: CASSVGSGLAGGEQYF
cdr3_length: 16; j_call: TRBJ1-1; v_call: TRBV19; d_call: -; clone_size: -; cdr3_nt: TGTGCCAGTAGTCCTCCGGGACATGACTTGAACACTGAAGCTTTCTTT; cdr3_aa: CASSPPGHDLNTEAFF
cdr3_length: 15; j_call: TRBJ2-7; v_call: TRBV6-1; d_call: TRBD1; clone_size: -; cdr3_nt: TGTGCCAGCAGTGAATGGTTACAGGGGGCCTACGAGCAGTACTTC; cdr3_aa: CASSEWLQGAYEQYF
cdr3_length: 14; j_call: TRBJ1-1; v_call: TRBV5-1; d_call: -; clone_size: -; cdr3_nt: TGCGCCAGCAGCTTGGTGGGCAGAATACCTGAAGCTTTCTTT; cdr3_aa: CASSLVGRIPEAFF
cdr3_length: 14; j_call: TRBJ1-2; v_call: TRBV4-1; d_call: TRBD1; clone_size: -; cdr3_nt: TGCGCCAGCAGCGCCTCAGGGGGCCTGAAAGGCTACACCTTC; cdr3_aa: CASSASGGLKGYTF
cdr3_length: 19; j_call: TRBJ2-3; v_call: TRBV13; d_call: TRBD1; clone_size: -; cdr3_nt: TGTGCCAGCAGCTTCGCCGGGCATGGGACAGGGTATCTGACAGATACGCAGTATTTT; cdr3_aa: CASSFAGHGTGYLTDTQYF
cdr3_length: 15; j_call: TRBJ2-5; v_call: TRBV6-1; d_call: TRBD1; clone_size: few; cdr3_nt: TGTGCCAGCAGTGACGGTGAACAGGGGCCAGAGACCCAGTACTTC; cdr3_aa: CASSDGEQGPETQYF
cdr3_length: 15; j_call: TRBJ2-1; v_call: TRBV19; d_call: TRBD2; clone_size: -; cdr3_nt: TGTGCCAGTAGTCTCTGGACTAGCGCTGACAATGAGCAGTTCTTC; cdr3_aa: CASSLWTSADNEQFF
cdr3_length: 13; j_call: TRBJ2-1; v_call: TRBV7-9; d_call: -; clone_size: -; cdr3_nt: TGTGCCAGCAGCTTCGACGGGTACAATGAGCAGTTCTTC; cdr3_aa: CASSFDGYNEQFF
cdr3_length: 12; j_call: TRBJ1-1; v_call: TRBV7-9; d_call: -; clone_size: once; cdr3_nt: TGTGCCAGCAGCTTAGCCTACACTGAAGCTTTCTTT; cdr3_aa: CASSLAYTEAFF
cdr3_length: 15; j_call: TRBJ2-1; v_call: TRBV27; d_call: TRBD2; clone_size: -; cdr3_nt: TGTGCCAGCAGTTTATCGACTAGCGGGGGTGTTGAGCAGTTCTTC; cdr3_aa: CASSLSTSGGVEQFF
cdr3_length: 15; j_call: TRBJ2-3; v_call: TRBV27; d_call: TRBD2; clone_size: once; cdr3_nt: TGTGCCAGCAGTTTAGTGGCGGGGGGGCCAGATACGCAGTATTTT; cdr3_aa: CASSLVAGGPDTQYF
cdr3_length: 13; j_call: TRBJ2-5; v_call: TRBV7-6; d_call: -; clone_size: -; cdr3_nt: TGTGCCAGCAGCTTAGGGACTTCAGAGACCCAGTACTTC; cdr3_aa: CASSLGTSETQYF
cdr3_length: 14; j_call: TRBJ2-1; v_call: TRBV19; d_call: -; clone_size: -; cdr3_nt: TGTGCCAGTAGTATGGTGGCTGATTACAATGAGCAGTTCTTC; cdr3_aa: CASSMVADYNEQFF
cdr3_length: 14; j_call: TRBJ1-5; v_call: TRBV6-1; d_call: -; clone_size: -; cdr3_nt: TGTGCCAGCAATTTGGGGGAGGGACATCAGCCCCAGCATTTT; cdr3_aa: CASNLGEGHQPQHF
cdr3_length: 15; j_call: TRBJ2-7; v_call: TRBV5-4; d_call: -; clone_size: -; cdr3_nt: TGTGCCAGCAGCTTGGCAGCGGGCCGCTCCTACGAGCAGTACTTC; cdr3_aa: CASSLAAGRSYEQYF
cdr3_length: 16; j_call: TRBJ2-1; v_call: TRBV4-1; d_call: TRBD2; clone_size: -; cdr3_nt: TGCGCCAGCAGCCAATCTAGCGGGGGGGCCTGGTATGAGCAGTTCTTC; cdr3_aa: CASSQSSGGAWYEQFF
cdr3_length: 16; j_call: TRBJ2-7; v_call: TRBV19; d_call: TRBD1; clone_size: once; cdr3_nt: TGTGCCAGTAGTCCCTGGGACAGGGAGAATACCTACGAGCAGTACTTC; cdr3_aa: CASSPWDRENTYEQYF
cdr3_length: 17; j_call: TRBJ2-7; v_call: TRBV5-1; d_call: TRBD1; clone_size: -; cdr3_nt: TGCGCCAGCAACGACGACAGGGGGCAAGATCCTTACTACGAGCAGTACTTC; cdr3_aa: CASNDDRGQDPYYEQYF
cdr3_length: 15; j_call: TRBJ2-7; v_call: TRBV13; d_call: TRBD1; clone_size: once; cdr3_nt: TGTGCCAGCAGCTTAAACAGGGGAACCTCCTACGAGCAGTACTTC; cdr3_aa: CASSLNRGTSYEQYF
cdr3_length: 13; j_call: TRBJ1-3; v_call: TRBV10-3; d_call: -; clone_size: -; cdr3_nt: TGTGCCATCGGTCCTAACTCTGGAAACACCATATATTTT; cdr3_aa: CAIGPNSGNTIYF
cdr3_length: 13; j_call: TRBJ2-7; v_call: TRBV30; d_call: TRBD1; clone_size: -; cdr3_nt: TGTGCCTGGAGTCCGGACAGGGGCAACGAGCAGTACTTC; cdr3_aa: CAWSPDRGNEQYF
cdr3_length: 13; j_call: TRBJ2-7; v_call: TRBV27; d_call: -; clone_size: -; cdr3_nt: TGTGCCAGCAGTTTACTGGGCTATAACGAGCAGTACTTC; cdr3_aa: CASSLLGYNEQYF
cdr3_length: 15; j_call: TRBJ2-3; v_call: TRBV27; d_call: TRBD2; clone_size: -; cdr3_nt: TGTGCCAGCAGCGGGACTAGCGCATCCACAGATACGCAGTATTTT; cdr3_aa: CASSGTSASTDTQYF
cdr3_length: 11; j_call: TRBJ2-7; v_call: TRBV5-6; d_call: -; clone_size: -; cdr3_nt: TGTGCCAGCAGCTTTTCTCGCGAGCAGTACTTC; cdr3_aa: CASSFSREQYF